This T cell receptor (beta chain) came from a study of graft-versus-host responses after intestinal transplantation (dated by TCRdb to the early 2020s). With regard to the full study: The transplants that recipients received were multivisceral, liver-intestinal, or isolated intestinal. Anti-thymocyte globulin induction was given to all recipients, followed by maintenance tacrolimus and steroids for around three years. Bulk TCR-beta CDR3 sequencing was used to track graft-versus-host and host-versus-graft alloreactive T cell clones in the graft, circulation and bone marrow after intestinal transplantation. Alloreactive clones were identified by sequencing pre-transplant mixed lymphocyte reaction products and comparing these products with unstimulated pre-transplant donor and recipient T cells. A cohort of 24 intestinal transplant recipients, including one retransplant, was enrolled, and a few patients lacking pretransplant specimens were excluded. Donor T cell macrochimerism was defined as a peak of at least 4% donor T cells among recipient peripheral blood mononuclear cells. Rather than being sequenced by the commercial service, samples from a few later patients were sequenced in-house on an Illumina MiSeq and processed with MiXCR.

The library was generated by the immunoSEQ multiplex PCR assay. For most patients, genomic DNA was isolated using the Qiagen DNeasy Blood and Tissue Kit and was shipped frozen to Adaptive Biotechnologies for TCR sequencing. For most patients, genomic DNA was subjected to high-throughput TCR-beta CDR3 sequencing by Adaptive Biotechnologies. The authors' pipeline ran thus. Adaptive's ImmunoSEQ software was the source of the TCR sequencing data for roughly 19 patients, while three other patients were processed with MiXCR and VDJtools. CD4 versus CD8 sorting errors were corrected by removing sequences found in both subsets at a frequency ratio below 5:1. CDR3 nucleotide sequences shared between donor and recipient were removed because their origin could not be assigned. To count as alloreactive, a clone needed at least 2-fold expansion over unstimulated cells and a minimum CFSE-low frequency of 0.002% (template counts) or 0.001% (read counts). Clones were considered mappable if detected in sequenced pre-transplant spleen, lymph node, or MLR CFSE-low populations of the donor or recipient. Cumulative frequency of alloreactive clones was calculated as a percentage of all sequences weighted by copy number. TCRdb retrieved this table from immuneACCESS and kept in-frame rearrangements only. Not all clones are present; in checked studies, unresolved V genes account for under half, and no reason is known for the remainder. The DNA gave D and trimming, while V, J and clone size come from that table. The sample yields around 90,000 clones; about 94% were counted once. Of the sample, around 0.19% is held by the ten largest clones.

About this clone itself: Its target antigen remains unknown. No much larger clone is present one base from it, and per-base qualities are unavailable.

V drops 0 bases and J drops 6 bases, leaving 14 bases in between. The CDR3 holds 14 amino acids from the cysteine to the phenylalanine. This entry keeps only the CDR3 DNA: 42 bases, framed from base 1. CDR1 and CDR2, per the germline V gene (reference sequence), are GTSNPN and SVGIG. Study-wide findings and limitations: Early after transplant, peak levels of circulating GvH clones were associated with declines in HvG clones. Conclusions were limited by the relatively low number and heterogeneity of intestinal transplant patients. GvH clones were found in recipient bone marrow, and some of the GvH clones appeared earlier in ileal mucosa or blood, which is consistent with an intestinal mucosal origin. In the allografts of patients with donor T cell macrochimerism, GvH to HvG T cell clonal ratios were high.

In light of the paper, this sample's time point label describes: cells obtained before transplantation from donor or recipient. CD3+CD4+ and CD3+CD8+ populations were FACS-sorted from unstimulated pre-transplant donor and recipient cells taken from spleen or lymph nodes. In this chain, TRBV30 is recombined with TRBJ1-1; tentative D gene TRBD1, with 5 bases matching. The sample consisted of unstimulated CD4+ T cells sorted from spleen or lymph node cells, taken before transplant. This TCR came from a human donor who was the organ donor for an intestinal transplant. The DNA sequence is TGTGCCTGGAGTGTACTTTCAGGGATCTCTGAAGCTTTCTTT. Translated, it reads CAWSVLSGISEAFF.